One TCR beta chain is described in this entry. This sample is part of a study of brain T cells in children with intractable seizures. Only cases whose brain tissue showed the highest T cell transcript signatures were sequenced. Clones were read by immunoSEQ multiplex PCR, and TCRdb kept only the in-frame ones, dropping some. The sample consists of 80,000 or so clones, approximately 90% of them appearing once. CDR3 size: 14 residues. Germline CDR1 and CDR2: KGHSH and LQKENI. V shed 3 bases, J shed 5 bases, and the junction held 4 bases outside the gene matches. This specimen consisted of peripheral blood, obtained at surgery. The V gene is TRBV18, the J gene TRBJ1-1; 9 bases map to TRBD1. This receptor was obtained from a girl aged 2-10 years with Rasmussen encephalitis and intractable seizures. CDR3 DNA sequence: TGTGCCAGCTCACCGGAACAGGGGGCGACTGAAGCTTTCTTT. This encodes CASSPEQGATEAFF.